This T cell receptor beta chain came from a study of Tregs in tolerant kidney transplant recipients. Broader study findings: The small number of patients limits these findings pending further validation. Expanding Tregs on activated donor B cells appeared to best identify donor-specific TCRbeta clones.

The assay was immunoSEQ multiplex PCR, and TCRdb's table has in-frame clones only and misses some. This repertoire shows about 14,000 clones, just over 90% found once; its top ten account for over 10%. Unstimulated Tregs (CD4+CD25+CD127-) and CD4+CD25- non-Tregs were sorted from PBMCs. Points on this clone: Its cognate antigen is unknown.

V lost 7 bases, J lost 6 bases, and 7 bases stayed unmatched. Germline-derived CDR1 and CDR2 are GTSNPN and SVGIG (reference sequence). The CDR3 sequence is 14 residues long. This clonotype was sampled from a human donor in good health. The sequenced sample consisted of CD8+ T cells from blood. The chain joins TRBV30 to TRBJ2-4; 12 bases fit TRBD2. The chain's CDR3 is CAYHPSGGGNIQYF. The DNA of the CDR3 is TGTGCCTACCACCCTAGCGGGGGGGGAAACATTCAGTACTTC. Supplemented by reference TRBV30 and TRBJ2-4, the full variable domain reads SQTIHQWPATLVQPVGSPLSLECTVEGTSNPNLYWYRQAAGRGLQLLFYSVGIGQISSEVPQNLSASRPQDRQFILSSKKLLLSDSGFYLCAYHPSGGGNIQYFGAGTRLSVL.